This T cell receptor beta chain stems from a study of regulatory T cells in long-lasting Graves disease. Study-wide findings and caveats: Persistent disease preferred TRBV28, TRBJ1-2 and TRBJ2-5.

Time point specified: newly diagnosed GD, antithyroid drugs for less than 3 months. Scientists built the TCR library using RNA that was extracted from PBMCs. Graves' disease diagnosis used American Thyroid Association guidelines. Patients hailed from an endocrinology department in Xi'an, China. This clonotype appeared a few times. Its antigen is unidentified. Building the TCR beta libraries relied on iRepertoire HTBI primers, and CDR3 regions underwent Arm-PCR. A single record per CDR3 protein comes from TCRdb applying MiXCR to the multiplex PCR reads. The data hold under 700,000 distinct CDR3 sequences, with roughly a sixth observed a single time. The V gene's germline CDR1 is LGHNT and CDR2 FRNRAP. This CDR3 has 13 residues. Unmatched junction bases numbered 6, after V lost 5 bases and J lost 7 bases. These same data were also listed under a study on T cells in Graves' hyperthyroidism and ophthalmopathy. From that study: Blood samples included most of the expanded thyroid clonotypes exceeding 0.001.

The V gene is TRBV12-5, the J gene TRBJ1-2; 8 nucleotides align to TRBD1. The receptor comes from a woman aged 40-60 years with Graves disease. Here the sequenced sample was peripheral blood mononuclear cells (PBMCs), taken at new diagnosis, from a patient treated with antithyroid drugs. CDR3 coding DNA: TGTGCTAGTGGTATGACAGGGGTTGGTGGCTACACCTTC. It codes for CASGMTGVGGYTF.